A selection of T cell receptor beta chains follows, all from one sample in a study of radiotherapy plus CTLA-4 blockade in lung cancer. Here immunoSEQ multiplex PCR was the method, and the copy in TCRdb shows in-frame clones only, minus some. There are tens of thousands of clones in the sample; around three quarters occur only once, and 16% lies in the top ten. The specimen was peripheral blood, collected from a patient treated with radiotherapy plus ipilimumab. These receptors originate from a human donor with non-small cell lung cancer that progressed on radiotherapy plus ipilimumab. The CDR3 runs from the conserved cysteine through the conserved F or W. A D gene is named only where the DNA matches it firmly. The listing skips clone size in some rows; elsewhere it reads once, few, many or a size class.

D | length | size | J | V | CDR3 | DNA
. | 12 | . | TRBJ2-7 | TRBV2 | CASRPSSYEQYF | TGTGCCAGCAGACCCTCGTCCTACGAGCAGTACTTC
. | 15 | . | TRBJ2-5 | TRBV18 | CASSPERREKETQYF | TGTGCCAGCTCACCGGAGCGCCGGGAGAAAGAGACCCAGTACTTC
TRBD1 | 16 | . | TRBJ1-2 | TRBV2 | CASSEATNRGVDGYTF | TGTGCCAGCAGTGAAGCTACGAACAGGGGGGTGGATGGCTACACCTTC
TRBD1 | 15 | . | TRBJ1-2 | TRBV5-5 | CASSGSGGRDYGYTF | TGTGCCAGCAGCGGCTCAGGGGGGAGAGACTATGGCTACACCTTC
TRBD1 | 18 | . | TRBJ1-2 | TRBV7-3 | CASSPEGQGLRANYGYTF | TGTGCCAGCAGCCCGGAGGGACAGGGTTTACGGGCTAACTATGGCTACACCTTC
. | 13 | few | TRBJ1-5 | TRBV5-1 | CASSLDSNQPQHF | TGCGCCAGCAGCCTGGATAGCAATCAGCCCCAGCATTTT
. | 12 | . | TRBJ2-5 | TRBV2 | CASTLAGETQYF | TGTGCCAGCACCTTGGCAGGGGAGACCCAGTACTTC
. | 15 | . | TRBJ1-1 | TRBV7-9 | CASSRGGNLVSEAFF | TGTGCCAGCAGCCGAGGGGGGAATCTTGTGAGTGAAGCTTTCTTT
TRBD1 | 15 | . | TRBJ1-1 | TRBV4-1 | CASSLTQGGDTEAFF | TGCGCCAGCAGCCTCACACAGGGGGGTGACACTGAAGCTTTCTTT
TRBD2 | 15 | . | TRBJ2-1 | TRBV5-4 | CASSLGTSHYNEQFF | TGTGCCAGCAGCTTGGGGACTAGCCATTACAATGAGCAGTTCTTC
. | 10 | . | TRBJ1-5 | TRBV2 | CASSDQPQHF | TGTGCCAGCAGTGACCAGCCCCAGCATTTT
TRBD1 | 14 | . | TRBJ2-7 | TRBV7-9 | CASSPQGAAYEQYF | TGTGCCAGCAGCCCTCAGGGGGCTGCCTACGAGCAGTACTTC
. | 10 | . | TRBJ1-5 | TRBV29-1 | CSSGHQPQHF | TGCAGCTCGGGGCATCAGCCCCAGCATTTT
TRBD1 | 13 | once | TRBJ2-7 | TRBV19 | CASSTQTGGEQYF | TGTGCCAGTAGTACTCAGACAGGGGGCGAGCAGTACTTC
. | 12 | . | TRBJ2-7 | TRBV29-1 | CSVERGPYEQYF | TGCAGCGTTGAACGGGGTCCCTACGAGCAGTACTTC
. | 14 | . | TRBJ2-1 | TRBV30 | CAWERERSYNEQFF | TGTGCCTGGGAACGAGAGAGGTCCTACAATGAGCAGTTCTTC
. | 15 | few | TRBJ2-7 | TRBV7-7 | CASPHMRERPYEQYF | TGTGCTAGCCCCCATATGAGGGAGAGACCCTACGAGCAGTACTTC
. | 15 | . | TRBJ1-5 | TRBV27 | CASSRQAASNQPQHF | TGTGCCAGCAGCCGTCAGGCTGCAAGCAATCAGCCCCAGCATTTT
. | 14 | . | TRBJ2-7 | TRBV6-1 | CASSSADRPYEQYF | TGTGCCAGCAGTTCCGCGGACAGACCCTACGAGCAGTACTTC
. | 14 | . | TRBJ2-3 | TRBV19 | CASSGTPRTDTQYF | TGTGCCAGCTCGGGGACCCCACGCACAGATACGCAGTATTTT
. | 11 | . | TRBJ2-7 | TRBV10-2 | CASTVGNEQYF | TGCGCCAGCACGGTGGGGAACGAGCAGTACTTC
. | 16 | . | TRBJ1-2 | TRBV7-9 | CASSFSGGTGGSGYTF | TGTGCCAGCAGCTTTAGCGGTGGGACCGGGGGGAGTGGCTACACCTTC
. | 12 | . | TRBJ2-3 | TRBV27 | CASRTVFDTQYF | TGTGCCAGCAGAACCGTTTTCGATACGCAGTATTTT
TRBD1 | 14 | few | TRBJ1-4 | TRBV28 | CASSHRDRQEKLFF | TGTGCCAGCAGTCATCGGGACAGACAGGAAAAACTGTTTTTT
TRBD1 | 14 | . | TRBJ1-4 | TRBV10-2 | CASNSRGPREKLFF | TGCGCCAGCAACTCCAGGGGGCCTAGGGAAAAACTGTTTTTT
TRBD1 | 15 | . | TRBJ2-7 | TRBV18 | CASSPGRQGAYEQYF | TGTGCCAGCTCACCAGGAAGACAGGGGGCCTACGAGCAGTACTTC
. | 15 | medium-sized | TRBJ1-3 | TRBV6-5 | CASSSAGGAGNTIYF | TGTGCCAGCAGTTCCGCGGGCGGGGCTGGAAACACCATATATTTT
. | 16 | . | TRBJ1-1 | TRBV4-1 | CASSQEVSRRVTEAFF | TGCGCCAGCAGCCAAGAGGTCAGCCGGCGGGTCACTGAAGCTTTCTTT
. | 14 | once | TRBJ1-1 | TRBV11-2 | CASSSGRGNTEAFF | TGTGCCAGCAGCTCAGGGAGGGGCAACACTGAAGCTTTCTTT
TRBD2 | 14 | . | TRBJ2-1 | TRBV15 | CATSYGGSGNEQFF | TGTGCCACCAGCTACGGCGGGAGCGGCAATGAGCAGTTCTTC
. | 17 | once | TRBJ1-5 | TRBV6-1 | CASSGVGGIPTDQPQHF | TGTGCCAGCAGTGGAGTCGGCGGAATCCCGACCGATCAGCCCCAGCATTTT
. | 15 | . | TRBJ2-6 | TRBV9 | CASSGGHSGANVLTF | TGTGCCAGCAGCGGGGGACATTCGGGGGCCAACGTCCTGACTTTC
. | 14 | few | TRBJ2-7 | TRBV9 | CASSEARSSYEQYF | TGTGCCAGCAGCGAGGCCCGTTCCTCCTACGAGCAGTACTTC
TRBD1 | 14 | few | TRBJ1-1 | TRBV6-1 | CASRYTGAGTEAFF | TGTGCCAGCAGATATACAGGGGCAGGGACTGAAGCTTTCTTT
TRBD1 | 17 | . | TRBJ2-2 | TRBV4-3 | CASSRGTGAGNTGELFF | TGCGCCAGCAGCCGCGGGACAGGGGCCGGGAACACCGGGGAGCTGTTTTTT
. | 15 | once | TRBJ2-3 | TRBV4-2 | CASSQGGLSTDTQYF | TGTGCCAGCAGCCAAGGAGGGCTTAGCACAGATACGCAGTATTTT
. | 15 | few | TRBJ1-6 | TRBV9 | CASSPRTDYNSPLHF | TGTGCCAGCAGCCCCAGGACGGATTATAATTCACCCCTCCACTTT
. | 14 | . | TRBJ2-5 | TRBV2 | CASNKVLGQETQYF | TGTGCCAGCAATAAGGTCTTAGGGCAAGAGACCCAGTACTTC
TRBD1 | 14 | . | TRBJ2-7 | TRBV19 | CASSPRGQSYEQYF | TGTGCCAGTAGTCCTCGGGGACAGTCCTACGAGCAGTACTTC
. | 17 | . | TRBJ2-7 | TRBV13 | CASSLGVLAYNDYEQYF | TGTGCCAGCAGCTTAGGGGTTCTAGCGTACAATGACTACGAGCAGTACTTC
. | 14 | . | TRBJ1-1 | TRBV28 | CASSFAARNTEAFF | TGTGCCAGCAGTTTTGCTGCAAGGAACACTGAAGCTTTCTTT
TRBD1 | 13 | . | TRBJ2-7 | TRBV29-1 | CSVEGQGGYEQYF | TGCAGCGTTGAGGGACAGGGGGGGTACGAGCAGTACTTC
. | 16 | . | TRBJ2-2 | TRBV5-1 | CASSLLGEPNTGELFF | TGCGCCAGCAGCTTGTTGGGAGAACCGAACACCGGGGAGCTGTTTTTT
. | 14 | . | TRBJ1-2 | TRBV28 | CASSLSANGYGYTF | TGTGCCAGCAGTTTGTCGGCCAACGGATATGGCTACACCTTC
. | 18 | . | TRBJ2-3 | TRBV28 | CASSLGLAGTDLTDTQYF | TGTGCCAGCAGTTTAGGACTGGCGGGGACCGACCTCACAGATACGCAGTATTTT
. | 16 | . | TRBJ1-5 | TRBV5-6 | CASSLWRPGGDQPQHF | TGTGCCAGCAGCTTGTGGAGACCGGGAGGGGATCAGCCCCAGCATTTT
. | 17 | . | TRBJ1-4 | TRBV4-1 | CASSQDFGRPWNEKLFF | TGCGCCAGCAGCCAAGATTTCGGCCGCCCCTGGAATGAAAAACTGTTTTTT
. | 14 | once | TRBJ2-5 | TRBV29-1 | CSVAGQGFGETQYF | TGCAGCGTTGCGGGGCAGGGTTTTGGAGAGACCCAGTACTTC
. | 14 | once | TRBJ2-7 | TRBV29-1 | CSVRARSALREQYF | TGCAGCGTCCGGGCGAGGTCCGCTCTACGAGAGCAGTACTTC
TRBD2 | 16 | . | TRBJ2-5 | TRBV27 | CASSTRAGGREETQYF | TGTGCCAGCAGTACCCGAGCGGGAGGGCGGGAGGAGACCCAGTACTTC
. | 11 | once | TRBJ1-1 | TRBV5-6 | CASSGTVEAFF | TGTGCCAGCAGCGGGACGGTTGAAGCTTTCTTT